This is a list of T cell receptor beta chains from one sample in a study of T cells after yellow fever vaccination. Via MiXCR, TCRdb re-called the 5' RACE reads, giving one row per CDR3 protein. The table shows almost 600,000 distinct CDR3 sequences, with approximately 13% occurring only once. The sequencing here drew on PBMCs, taken on the day of the yellow fever booster vaccination. The receptors derive from a man aged 30-40 years who received the YFV17D yellow fever vaccine. Each CDR3 is given with its conserved first and last residue. A D gene is named only where the DNA matches it firmly. Clone size is given for some rows only: seen once, a few or many times, or a class if the clone is expanded.

CDR3 DNA | CDR3 protein | J gene | V gene | clone size | D gene
TGTGCCAGCAGCCAAATCATAGGGGGCCAGTTCTTC | CASSQIIGGQFF | TRBJ2-1 | TRBV12-3/TRBV12-4 | - | TRBD1
TGCGCCAGCAGCTTAATGAAGGAAGAGACCCAGTACTTC | CASSLMKEETQYF | TRBJ2-5 | TRBV5-1 | - | -
TGCGCCAGCAGTGAGCCAATGAGGTACAGGCTAGATCAGCCCCAGCATTTT | CASSEPMRYRLDQPQHF | TRBJ1-5 | TRBV10-2 | few | -
TGTGCCAGCAGTTACCTTGTCGGGAACTACGAGCAGTACTTC | CASSYLVGNYEQYF | TRBJ2-7 | TRBV6-5 | - | -
TGCAGTGCTACAGGGGACAGGGGGTTTTTCTATGGCTACACCTTC | CSATGDRGFFYGYTF | TRBJ1-2 | TRBV20-1 | few | TRBD1
TGCGCCAGCAGCGCATTACCGGACAGATTCTACGAGCAGTACTTC | CASSALPDRFYEQYF | TRBJ2-7 | TRBV5-1 | - | -
TGCAGTGCTAGGCGGCTAGCGGGGACGTCCCAAGAGACCCAGTACTTC | CSARRLAGTSQETQYF | TRBJ2-5 | TRBV20-1 | - | TRBD2
TGCAGTGCTAGAGATAAGGGACGGGGTACCTACAATGAGCAGTTCTTC | CSARDKGRGTYNEQFF | TRBJ2-1 | TRBV20-1 | - | -
TGTGCCAGCAGCTTGGCCCAGACTAGCACAGATACGCAGTATTTT | CASSLAQTSTDTQYF | TRBJ2-3 | TRBV7-9 | few | -
TGCACAGGAGTCGACCAACATGGAGGGACCCAGTACTTC | CTGVDQHGGTQYF | TRBJ2-5 | TRBV20-1 | few | -
TGCGCCAGCAGCCCGGGGGCAGGGAATAGCAATCAGCCCCAGCATTTT | CASSPGAGNSNQPQHF | TRBJ1-5 | TRBV5-1 | few | -
TGTGCCAGCAGCTTCCGACTAGCGGGAGTCAATGAGCAGTTCTTC | CASSFRLAGVNEQFF | TRBJ2-1 | TRBV5-6 | few | TRBD2
TGTGCCTGGAGACAGGGAATGAACACTGAAGCTTTCTTT | CAWRQGMNTEAFF | TRBJ1-1 | TRBV30 | - | -
TGCGCCAGCAGCGCAACTCTCCCAAACTATGGCTACACCTTC | CASSATLPNYGYTF | TRBJ1-2 | TRBV5-1 | - | -
TGTGCCAGCAGCTTGGGCCGGTTCGGCTACACTGAAGCTTTCTTT | CASSLGRFGYTEAFF | TRBJ1-1 | TRBV5-6 | - | -
TGTGCCAGCAGATCTAGACCGAGCAATGAGCAGTTCTTC | CASRSRPSNEQFF | TRBJ2-1 | TRBV6-6 | few | -
TGTGCCAGCAGCCAAGAAACTAGCGGGAGTTCCTCCCAGTACTTC | CASSQETSGSSSQYF | TRBJ2-5 | TRBV4-2 | - | TRBD2
TGTGCCAGCCCTACCCCCGGGGCCGTTTTGAGCTCCTACAATGAGCAGTTCTTC | CASPTPGAVLSSYNEQFF | TRBJ2-1 | TRBV28 | - | -
TGTGCCAGCAGCCCAGCGGAGAGGAACACCGGGGAGCTGTTTTTT | CASSPAERNTGELFF | TRBJ2-2 | TRBV7-9 | - | -
TGTGCCAGCCGATTCTCCTCGGCGTGGTTACAGTTCTTC | CASRFSSAWLQFF | TRBJ2-1 | TRBV12-3/TRBV12-4 | - | -
TGTGCCAGCACCCAGGGCAGGGTCGATACCGGGGAGCTGTTTTTT | CASTQGRVDTGELFF | TRBJ2-2 | TRBV5-4 | few | -
TGTGCCAGCAGGGGGGTTTCAGATACGCAGTATTTT | CASRGVSDTQYF | TRBJ2-3 | TRBV12-3/TRBV12-4 | few | -
TGTGCCAGTAGTATAAACTCGGCAGGGGGCGGCACCGGGGAGCTGTTTTTT | CASSINSAGGGTGELFF | TRBJ2-2 | TRBV19 | - | TRBD1
TGCAGTGCCAAGCTAGAAAACTCCTACAATGAGCAGTTCTTC | CSAKLENSYNEQFF | TRBJ2-1 | TRBV20-1 | few | -
TGTGCTAGCAGTTTACAGGGATCCGGGGAGCTGTTTTTT | CASSLQGSGELFF | TRBJ2-2 | TRBV7-7 | many | -
TGTGCCAGCAGTTTCGGGACTAGCGGCCCCTCCTACAATGAGCAGTTCTTC | CASSFGTSGPSYNEQFF | TRBJ2-1 | TRBV6-2/TRBV6-3 | - | TRBD2
TGTGCCAGCAGCTTCGCACAGGGCTCTGGAAACACCATATATTTT | CASSFAQGSGNTIYF | TRBJ1-3 | TRBV7-2 | many | -
TGTGCCAGCAGTCCCCGGTCTCCGCAAGAGACCCAGTACTTC | CASSPRSPQETQYF | TRBJ2-5 | TRBV6-1 | - | -
TGTGCCAGCAGTGAGAATAGGGGAACCCTCAATCAGCCCCAGCATTTT | CASSENRGTLNQPQHF | TRBJ1-5 | TRBV6-2/TRBV6-3 | few | -
TGTGCCAGCAGGCCCCTACTAGCGGGAGGGAGGATCCTCTCCTACAATGAGCAGTTCTTC | CASRPLLAGGRILSYNEQFF | TRBJ2-1 | TRBV6-8 | - | TRBD2
TGTGCCAGCAGCCCTTTCCTCGGTCCATCCTATGGCTACACCTTC | CASSPFLGPSYGYTF | TRBJ1-2 | TRBV28 | - | -
TGCAGCGTTGGGGTGGGGGTAAACACTGAAGCTTTCTTT | CSVGVGVNTEAFF | TRBJ1-1 | TRBV29-1 | few | -
TGTGCCAGCTCACCACCAGGACAGGGTAGGACTGAAGCTTTCTTT | CASSPPGQGRTEAFF | TRBJ1-1 | TRBV18 | few | TRBD1
TGCGCCAGCAAATCCCACGGAGGAGGATACGAGCAGTACTTC | CASKSHGGGYEQYF | TRBJ2-7 | TRBV5-1 | - | -
TGTGCCAGCAGCCGCCAGGGTACCGCTGAAGCTTTCTTT | CASSRQGTAEAFF | TRBJ1-1 | TRBV3-1 | few | -
TGTGCCAGCAGCGGGGGGACTAGCGGGAACACCGGGGAGCTGTTTTTT | CASSGGTSGNTGELFF | TRBJ2-2 | TRBV9 | few | TRBD2
TGTGCCAGCAGTTACTCGAGTTTCCTGGCCCATCAGCCCCAGCATTTT | CASSYSSFLAHQPQHF | TRBJ1-5 | TRBV6-2/TRBV6-3 | few | -
TGTGCCAGCTCACCACCGGGCGGGGACCCGAGGCCCCAGCATTTT | CASSPPGGDPRPQHF | TRBJ1-5 | TRBV18 | few | -
TGTGCCAGCTTGGCCCTCGCTGCGGGCGAGCAGTACTTC | CASLALAAGEQYF | TRBJ2-7 | TRBV11-2 | few | -
TGTGCCAGCAGCTCCTTGGGCGGAGATGGCTACAATGAGCAGTTCTTC | CASSSLGGDGYNEQFF | TRBJ2-1 | TRBV7-2 | - | -
TGTGCCAGCAGCCAAAGGGCCCTAACCTATGGCTACACCTTC | CASSQRALTYGYTF | TRBJ1-2 | TRBV7-8 | - | -
TGCAGTGCGGAACAGGTGAATCAGCCCCAGCATTTT | CSAEQVNQPQHF | TRBJ1-5 | TRBV20-1 | few | -
TGTGCCAGCAGCCAACGGGCAGGGAATCAGCCCCAGCATTTT | CASSQRAGNQPQHF | TRBJ1-5 | TRBV4-2 | few | -
TGTGCCAGCTCACCTGCGAGTTCTTCGGTGGATACGCAGTATTTT | CASSPASSSVDTQYF | TRBJ2-3 | TRBV18 | many | -
TGCAGTGCTAGAGTTGGGTGGGGAGTAAGTGGAAACACCATATATTTT | CSARVGWGVSGNTIYF | TRBJ1-3 | TRBV20-1 | few | -
TGCAGTGCTAGCGGACAGATTAGCGGCAAAAACATTCAGTACTTC | CSASGQISGKNIQYF | TRBJ2-4 | TRBV20-1 | few | -
TGCAGTGCTAGTAATGCAGGTAGGGGTGAGCAGTTCTTC | CSASNAGRGEQFF | TRBJ2-1 | TRBV20-1 | - | -
TGTGCCAGCAGCTTGGAGGTGGAGACCCAGTACTTC | CASSLEVETQYF | TRBJ2-5 | TRBV5-5 | many | -
TGCAGTGCCAGCCCCCCAGGGGACTCCTACGAGCAGTACTTC | CSASPPGDSYEQYF | TRBJ2-7 | TRBV20-1 | few | -
TGCGCCAGCAGCTGGACAGAGTCCACCTACAATGAGCAGTTCTTC | CASSWTESTYNEQFF | TRBJ2-1 | TRBV5-1 | few | -
TGTGCCAGCAGCGGGAGCTTCGGCTACGAGCAGTACTTC | CASSGSFGYEQYF | TRBJ2-7 | TRBV9 | - | -
TGTGCCAGCAGCTTAAGTGGGGGAGATGAGCAGTTCTTC | CASSLSGGDEQFF | TRBJ2-1 | TRBV11-2 | - | -
TGTGCCAGCAGTTTATGGGTCCCCAGGACAGTCAAGAGCTCCTACAATGAGCAGTTCTTC | CASSLWVPRTVKSSYNEQFF | TRBJ2-1 | TRBV27 | - | -
TGCAGTGCCACTACACTAGCGCTAGCCAAAAACATTCAGTACTTC | CSATTLALAKNIQYF | TRBJ2-4 | TRBV20-1 | few | TRBD2
TGCGCCAGCAGCCAAGGGGCCTTGGCGGGAGCAAGTGAGCAGTTCTTC | CASSQGALAGASEQFF | TRBJ2-1 | TRBV4-3 | - | TRBD2
TGCAGTGCTCCGTCCAGCGGAGGACCCTCCAATGAGCAGTTCTTC | CSAPSSGGPSNEQFF | TRBJ2-1 | TRBV20-1 | few | -
TGTGCCAGCAGCTTGGTTGTCGGAGTCAAAGAGACCCAGTACTTC | CASSLVVGVKETQYF | TRBJ2-5 | TRBV5-5 | - | -
TGTGCCACCAGCGCACGCACGGGACTAGCTTGGTTTACGCAGTATTTT | CATSARTGLAWFTQYF | TRBJ2-3 | TRBV15 | - | TRBD2
TGTGCCAGCAGTTACCCCGTCGGAAATCGATTAAGCTCCTCTACCTACGAGCAGTACTTC | CASSYPVGNRLSSSTYEQYF | TRBJ2-7 | TRBV6-2/TRBV6-3 | few | -